A selection of T cell receptor beta chains follows, all from one sample in a study of shared clonotypes between healthy human individuals. Sequencing was performed with immunoSEQ multiplex PCR; in TCRdb, only in-frame clones are kept and a portion is missing. The sample has roughly 2 million clones; 90% to 95% are singletons. Source material: naive CD4+ T cells sorted from blood. These receptors were taken from a young man in good health. Both conserved end residues are part of each CDR3. The order of the fields is D gene, V gene, J gene, CDR3 protein. A D gene is named only where the DNA matches it firmly.

d_gene: TRBD2; v_gene: TRBV7-9; j_gene: TRBJ2-2; CDR3aa: CASSPREVGELFF
d_gene: TRBD1; v_gene: TRBV5-1; j_gene: TRBJ1-1; CDR3aa: CASSLRTGGGTEAFF
d_gene: TRBD1; v_gene: TRBV2; j_gene: TRBJ1-5; CDR3aa: CASSTDRVLSQPQHF
d_gene: TRBD2; v_gene: TRBV5-1; j_gene: TRBJ2-5; CDR3aa: CASSAPDSGREETQYF
d_gene: TRBD1; v_gene: TRBV10-1; j_gene: TRBJ2-7; CDR3aa: CASSWDRDYEQYF
d_gene: .; v_gene: TRBV21-1; j_gene: TRBJ2-7; CDR3aa: CASRDTSYEQYF
d_gene: .; v_gene: TRBV5-1; j_gene: TRBJ1-2; CDR3aa: CASSLGGAVPGSYTF
d_gene: .; v_gene: TRBV5-1; j_gene: TRBJ1-1; CDR3aa: CASSPTDTNTEAFF
d_gene: .; v_gene: TRBV7-2; j_gene: TRBJ2-2; CDR3aa: CASSLIRNTGELFF
d_gene: .; v_gene: TRBV27; j_gene: TRBJ1-6; CDR3aa: CASSLSKAVNNSPLHF
d_gene: TRBD2; v_gene: TRBV12-5; j_gene: TRBJ2-2; CDR3aa: CASGSGTSGANTGELFF
d_gene: TRBD1; v_gene: TRBV25-1; j_gene: TRBJ1-1; CDR3aa: CASSGYRGANTEAFF
d_gene: .; v_gene: TRBV4-3; j_gene: TRBJ1-2; CDR3aa: CASSQEWGANYGYTF
d_gene: .; v_gene: TRBV7-2; j_gene: TRBJ2-5; CDR3aa: CASSLAAGVETQYF
d_gene: .; v_gene: TRBV5-4; j_gene: TRBJ1-1; CDR3aa: CASSLGGATEAFF
d_gene: .; v_gene: TRBV7-7; j_gene: TRBJ2-1; CDR3aa: CASSPDGAYNEQFF
d_gene: TRBD2; v_gene: TRBV19; j_gene: TRBJ2-7; CDR3aa: CASRQRELVSYEQYF
d_gene: .; v_gene: TRBV5-5; j_gene: TRBJ1-1; CDR3aa: CASSSRGPEAFF
d_gene: TRBD1; v_gene: TRBV6-5; j_gene: TRBJ2-7; CDR3aa: CASSYSRQGVYEQYF
d_gene: .; v_gene: TRBV7-6; j_gene: TRBJ1-6; CDR3aa: CASSSSTGNSPLHF
d_gene: TRBD1; v_gene: TRBV6-6; j_gene: TRBJ2-7; CDR3aa: CATTGQTDEQYF
d_gene: .; v_gene: TRBV6-5; j_gene: TRBJ1-4; CDR3aa: CASSSGIEKLFF
d_gene: .; v_gene: TRBV14; j_gene: TRBJ2-5; CDR3aa: CASSQASGAETQYF
d_gene: TRBD1; v_gene: TRBV7-8; j_gene: TRBJ2-7; CDR3aa: CASSPARDRPHYEQYF
d_gene: .; v_gene: TRBV5-6; j_gene: TRBJ2-7; CDR3aa: CASSFVITGPARSSYEQYF
d_gene: .; v_gene: TRBV29-1; j_gene: TRBJ1-2; CDR3aa: CSVDRVNYGYTF
d_gene: .; v_gene: TRBV2; j_gene: TRBJ1-5; CDR3aa: CASSLAGPNQPQHF
d_gene: .; v_gene: TRBV27; j_gene: TRBJ1-2; CDR3aa: CASSTYLWGRPSTYYGYTF
d_gene: TRBD1; v_gene: TRBV11-2; j_gene: TRBJ2-5; CDR3aa: CASSLGQGEGETQYF
d_gene: TRBD2; v_gene: TRBV29-1; j_gene: TRBJ2-7; CDR3aa: CSAQRGTYEQYF